The next 8 T cell receptor beta chains were all read from a single sample in a study of blood T cell repertoires in COVID-19. Clones were sequenced by immunoSEQ multiplex PCR, and TCRdb holds only the in-frame ones, with some missing. The table has about 54,000 clones, roughly 89% seen once. The sequenced sample was peripheral blood. These receptors originate from a man aged 40-49 years with COVID-19, enrolled during active disease.

This clone was detected once. The chain couples TRBV19 to TRBJ1-6, with 10 bases that match TRBD1. V lost 8 bases to trimming and J lost 10 bases; unmatched junction nucleotides: 2. CDR1 and CDR2 from the germline V gene are LNHDA and SQIVND (reference sequence). The CDR3 extends over 12 amino acids. CDR3 coding DNA: TGTGCCAGTGTGACAGGGGGCTCACCCCTCCACTTT. It is translated as CASVTGGSPLHF.

This chain links TRBV10-3 with TRBJ1-2; D is unclear. Germline CDR1 is ENHRY and CDR2 is SYGVKD. The CDR3 spans 13 residues. The V gene lost 2 bases and the J gene lost 4 bases, with 8 bases spanning the gap. In nucleotides, the CDR3 is TGTGCCATCAGTGAGGAGCAGGTCTATGGCTACACCTTC. This codes for CAISEEQVYGYTF.

The CDR3 spells CASSLVPGAYEQYF. The DNA for the CDR3 is TGTGCCAGCAGCTTAGTTCCAGGGGCCTACGAGCAGTACTTC. V and J are TRBV7-9 and TRBJ2-7, with D possibly being TRBD1 (6 bases). Trimming cost V 1 base and J 2 bases, with 9 bases left between them. The germline CDR1 and CDR2 sequences are SEHNR and FQNEAQ (reference sequence). The CDR3 extends over 14 amino acids.

Concerning this clone: The junction shows a germline mismatch at one end, possibly a read error. The chain employs TRBV5-1 and TRBJ2-5; 11 bases align to TRBD1. The V gene's germline CDR1 is SGHRS and CDR2 YFSETQ. CDR3 size: 15 residues. CDR3 bases: TGCGCCAGCAGCTGGACAGGGGGCGGGAGAGAGGCCCAGTACTTC. As protein: CASSWTGGGREAQYF.

The chain recombines TRBV4-1 with TRBJ1-5; D is perhaps TRBD1 (6 bases). V was clipped by 0 bases and J by 2 bases, with 11 bases between them. The CDR3 runs to 16 residues. CDR1 and CDR2 (germline): MGHRA, YSYEKL. CDR3: CASSQEGGLGNQPQHF. CDR3 coding DNA: TGCGCCAGCAGCCAAGAAGGGGGTTTGGGCAATCAGCCCCAGCATTTT.

The chain couples TRBV19 to TRBJ2-2, with a possible D match to TRBD2 (6 bases). Germline V gene data show CDR1 as LNHDA and CDR2 as SQIVND (reference sequence). CDR3 length: 14 amino acids. With 4 bases removed from V and 1 base from J, the gap between germline ends came to 7 bases. This CDR3 reads CASSRTKNTGELFF. The CDR3 nucleotides are TGTGCCAGTAGTAGGACTAAGAACACCGGGGAGCTGTTTTTT.

The chain uses TRBV28 and TRBJ2-5; D remains ambiguous. Germline CDR1 MDHEN, CDR2 SYDVKM. The CDR3 has 12 amino acids. V shed 3 bases and J shed 5 bases, with 7 bases lying between them. The CDR3 DNA sequence: TGTGCCAGCAGTTTTAGCACCGAGACCCAGTACTTC. It specifies CASSFSTETQYF.

V gene TRBV29-1 combines with J gene TRBJ2-3, with 10 bases aligning to TRBD1. CDR3 length equals 15 residues. Germline CDR1 reads SQVTM; CDR2 reads ANQGSEA. The ends lost 3 bases at V and 0 bases at J; junction bases unmatched: 3. In nucleotides, the CDR3 is TGCAGCGTTGAGGACAGGGGGGGTAGCACAGATACGCAGTATTTT. Translation: CSVEDRGGSTDTQYF.